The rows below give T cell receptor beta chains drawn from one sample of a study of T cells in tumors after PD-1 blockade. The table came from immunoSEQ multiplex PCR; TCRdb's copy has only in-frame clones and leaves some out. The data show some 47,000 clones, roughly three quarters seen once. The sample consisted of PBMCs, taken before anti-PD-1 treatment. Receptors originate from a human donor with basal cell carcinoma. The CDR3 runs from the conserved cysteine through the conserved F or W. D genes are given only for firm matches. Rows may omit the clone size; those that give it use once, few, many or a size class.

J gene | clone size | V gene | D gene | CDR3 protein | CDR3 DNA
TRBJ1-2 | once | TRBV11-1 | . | CASSLGPEGYGYTF | TGTGCCAGCAGCTTAGGTCCAGAGGGCTATGGCTACACCTTC
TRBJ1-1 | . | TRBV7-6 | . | CASSSFGAEAFF | TGTGCCAGCAGCTCATTTGGGGCTGAAGCTTTCTTT
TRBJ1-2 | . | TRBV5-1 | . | CASSQVGGNYGYTF | TGCGCCAGCAGTCAAGTAGGCGGTAACTATGGCTACACCTTC
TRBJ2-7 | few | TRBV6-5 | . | CASSYYTGPSYEQYF | TGTGCCAGCAGTTACTATACGGGACCCTCCTACGAGCAGTACTTC
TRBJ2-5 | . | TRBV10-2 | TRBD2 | CASSDGGGGPRAQYF | TGCGCCAGCAGTGACGGGGGCGGGGGGCCAAGGGCCCAGTACTTC
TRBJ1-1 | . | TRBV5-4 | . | CASSSLGGTTEAFF | TGTGCCAGCAGCAGCTTGGGGGGGACCACTGAAGCTTTCTTT
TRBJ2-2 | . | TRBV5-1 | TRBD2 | CASSLDVFGGAPGGELFF | TGCGCCAGCAGCTTGGACGTTTTCGGGGGGGCGCCCGGCGGGGAGCTGTTTTTT
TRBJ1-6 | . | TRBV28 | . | CASSPSRAGSYNSPLHF | TGTGCCAGCAGTCCCTCTCGTGCCGGATCCTATAATTCACCCCTCCACTTT
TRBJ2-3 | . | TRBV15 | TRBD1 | CATSRVRGLDTQYF | TGTGCCACCAGCAGAGTCAGGGGGCTGGATACGCAGTATTTT
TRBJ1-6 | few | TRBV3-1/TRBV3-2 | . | CASSQGAFYNSPLHF | TGTGCCAGCAGCCAAGGGGCGTTCTATAATTCACCCCTCCACTTT
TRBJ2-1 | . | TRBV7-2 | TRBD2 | CASSPRVVRRGDNEQFF | TGTGCCAGCAGCCCCAGAGTCGTGCGACGGGGGGACAATGAGCAGTTCTTC
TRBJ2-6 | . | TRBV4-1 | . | CASSQDGFGANVLTF | TGCGCCAGCAGCCAAGATGGGTTTGGGGCCAACGTCCTGACTTTC
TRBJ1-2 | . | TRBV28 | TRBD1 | CASSLDQGAYGYTF | TGTGCCAGCAGTTTAGACCAGGGGGCCTATGGCTACACCTTC
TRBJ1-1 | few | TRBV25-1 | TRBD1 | CASHGQGIPEAFF | TGTGCCAGCCACGGACAGGGAATCCCCGAAGCTTTCTTT
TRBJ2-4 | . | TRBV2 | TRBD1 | CASKRTGAAEGNIQYF | TGTGCCAGCAAAAGGACAGGGGCCGCCGAGGGGAACATTCAGTACTTC
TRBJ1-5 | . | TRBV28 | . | CASSPPGYQPQHF | TGTGCCAGCAGTCCACCAGGGTATCAGCCCCAGCATTTT
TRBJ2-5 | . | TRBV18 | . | CASSPPKGIQETQYF | TGTGCCAGCTCACCACCGAAGGGGATCCAAGAGACCCAGTACTTC
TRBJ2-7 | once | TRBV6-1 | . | CASSEALQVIPYEQYF | TGTGCCAGCAGTGAAGCGCTGCAGGTTATTCCCTACGAGCAGTACTTC
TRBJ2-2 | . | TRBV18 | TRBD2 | CASSPGLAGDTGELFF | TGTGCCAGCTCACCAGGACTAGCGGGAGACACCGGGGAGCTGTTTTTT
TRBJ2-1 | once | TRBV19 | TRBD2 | CASSITLAGGSSYNEQFF | TGTGCCAGTAGTATAACACTAGCGGGAGGAAGCTCCTACAATGAGCAGTTCTTC
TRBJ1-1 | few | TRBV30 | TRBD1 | CAWDRGGYETMNTEAFF | TGTGCCTGGGACAGGGGAGGTTATGAAACCATGAACACTGAAGCTTTCTTT
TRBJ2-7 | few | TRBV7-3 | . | CASSSLGDPYEQYF | TGTGCCAGCAGCTCTTTAGGGGACCCGTACGAGCAGTACTTC
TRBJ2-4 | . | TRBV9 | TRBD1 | CASSLSGTEKNIQYF | TGTGCCAGCTCCCTGTCCGGGACAGAAAAAAACATTCAGTACTTC
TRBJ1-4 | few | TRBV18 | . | CASSPDRNEKLFF | TGTGCCAGCTCACCAGACAGGAATGAAAAACTGTTTTTT
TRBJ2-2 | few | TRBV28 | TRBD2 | CASSFLTSGSYVGELFF | TGTGCCAGCAGTTTTCTTACTAGCGGGAGTTATGTCGGGGAGCTGTTTTTT
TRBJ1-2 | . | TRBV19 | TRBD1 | CASSILGQGNYGYTF | TGTGCCAGTAGTATCCTCGGACAGGGAAACTATGGCTACACCTTC
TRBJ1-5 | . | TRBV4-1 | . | CASSQMEGFGNQPQHF | TGCGCCAGCAGCCAAATGGAGGGCTTCGGCAATCAGCCCCAGCATTTT
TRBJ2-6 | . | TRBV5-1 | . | CASRDAGANVLTF | TGCGCCAGCAGAGATGCTGGGGCCAACGTCCTGACTTTC
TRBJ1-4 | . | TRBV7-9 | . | CASSLRAGEKLFF | TGTGCCAGCAGCTTGAGGGCCGGGGAAAAACTGTTTTTT
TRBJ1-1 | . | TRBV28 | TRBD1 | CASSRPGTGSTEAFF | TGTGCCAGCAGTCGCCCCGGGACAGGGTCTACTGAAGCTTTCTTT
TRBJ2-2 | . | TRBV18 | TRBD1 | CASSLGQAGTGELFF | TGTGCCAGCTCACTAGGACAGGCGGGCACCGGGGAGCTGTTTTTT
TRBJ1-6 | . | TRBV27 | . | CASSQTGNSPLHF | TGTGCCAGCAGCCAAACAGGGAATTCACCCCTCCACTTT
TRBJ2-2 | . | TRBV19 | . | CASSEWGSNAGELFF | TGTGCCAGTAGTGAGTGGGGGTCCAATGCCGGGGAGCTGTTTTTT
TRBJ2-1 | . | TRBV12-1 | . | CASSLAGGPSLNEQFF | TGTGCCAGCAGCTTGGCGGGAGGGCCCTCTTTGAATGAGCAGTTCTTC
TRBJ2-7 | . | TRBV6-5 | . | CASRRDSHEQYF | TGTGCCAGCAGGCGGGACAGCCACGAGCAGTACTTC
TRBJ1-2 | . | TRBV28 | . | CASSLVTQGRGGYTF | TGTGCCAGCAGTTTAGTTACCCAGGGGAGAGGTGGCTACACCTTC
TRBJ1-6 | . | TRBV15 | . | CATSREPQLSPLHF | TGTGCCACCAGCAGAGAACCACAGTTATCACCCCTCCACTTT
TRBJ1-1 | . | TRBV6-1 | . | CASSETRKGLGTEAFF | TGTGCCAGCAGTGAGACTAGGAAGGGGCTCGGCACTGAAGCTTTCTTT
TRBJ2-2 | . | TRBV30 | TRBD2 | CAWISQLAGAGELFF | TGTGCCTGGATAAGCCAGCTAGCGGGGGCCGGGGAGCTGTTTTTT
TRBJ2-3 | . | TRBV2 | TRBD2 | CASSPRGGRTDTQYF | TGTGCCAGCAGTCCGCGGGGGGGCCGAACAGATACGCAGTATTTT
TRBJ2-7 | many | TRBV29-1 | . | CSVINYEQYF | TGCAGCGTTATCAACTACGAGCAGTACTTC
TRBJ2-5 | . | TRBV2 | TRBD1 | CASRGGADRGSGTQYF | TGTGCCAGCAGGGGGGGGGCCGACAGGGGGTCGGGGACCCAGTACTTC
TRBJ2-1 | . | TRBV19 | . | CASSMGDLWQFF | TGTGCCAGTAGTATGGGGGACCTGTGGCAGTTCTTC
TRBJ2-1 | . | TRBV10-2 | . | CASGGIPRGDNEQFF | TGCGCCAGCGGGGGTATCCCTCGCGGGGACAATGAGCAGTTCTTC
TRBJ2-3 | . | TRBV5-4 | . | CASSSQVPPHTQYF | TGTGCCAGCAGCTCACAGGTACCGCCACATACGCAGTATTTT
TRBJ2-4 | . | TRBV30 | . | CAWSVPRNKNIQYF | TGTGCCTGGAGTGTGCCACGGAACAAAAACATTCAGTACTTC
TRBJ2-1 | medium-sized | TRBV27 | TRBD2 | CASSFLGGTSGRGSYNEQFF | TGTGCCAGCAGTTTCCTCGGGGGGACTAGCGGGAGGGGGTCCTACAATGAGCAGTTCTTC
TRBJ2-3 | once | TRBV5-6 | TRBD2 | CASSLEVGRAIDTQYF | TGTGCCAGCAGCTTGGAGGTCGGGAGGGCTATAGATACGCAGTATTTT
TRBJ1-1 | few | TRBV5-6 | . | CASSFPGNLNTEAFF | TGTGCCAGCAGCTTCCCAGGGAATCTGAACACTGAAGCTTTCTTT
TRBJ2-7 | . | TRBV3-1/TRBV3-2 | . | CASSQEGLSYEQYF | TGTGCCAGCAGCCAAGAGGGGCTGAGCTACGAGCAGTACTTC
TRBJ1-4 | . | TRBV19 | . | CASSIGARVGDKLFF | TGTGCCAGTAGTATAGGAGCCAGGGTTGGCGACAAACTGTTTTTT
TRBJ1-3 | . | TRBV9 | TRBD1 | CASSANRGASGNTIYF | TGTGCCAGCAGCGCTAACAGGGGCGCCTCTGGAAACACCATATATTTT
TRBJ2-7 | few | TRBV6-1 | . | CASSEAAYEQYF | TGTGCCAGCAGTGAAGCGGCCTACGAGCAGTACTTC
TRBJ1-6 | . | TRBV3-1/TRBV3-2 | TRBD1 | CASSQEGRGPLHF | TGTGCCAGCAGCCAAGAAGGCAGGGGGCCCCTCCACTTT
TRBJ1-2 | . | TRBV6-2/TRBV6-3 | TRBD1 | CASSRQGQSYGYTF | TGTGCCAGCAGTAGACAGGGTCAGAGCTATGGCTACACCTTC
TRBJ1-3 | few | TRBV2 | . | CASSGVLTSGNTIYF | TGTGCCAGCAGCGGAGTACTGACCTCTGGAAACACCATATATTTT
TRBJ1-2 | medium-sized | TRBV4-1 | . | CASSQEGSPNGYTF | TGCGCCAGCAGCCAAGAGGGCAGCCCAAACGGCTACACCTTC
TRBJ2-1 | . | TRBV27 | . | CASSLGTRGNEQFF | TGTGCCAGCAGTTTGGGGACCCGAGGGAATGAGCAGTTCTTC
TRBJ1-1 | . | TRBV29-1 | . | CSVEDEAAAGWFGNTEAFF | TGCAGCGTTGAAGATGAGGCCGCGGCAGGGTGGTTTGGAAACACTGAAGCTTTCTTT